This passage covers 17 T cell receptor beta chains from one sample sequenced in a study of T cell responses to AZD1222 COVID-19 vaccine (dated by TCRdb to the early 2020s). The time point label on this specimen signifies: baseline before first vaccination. Library preparation used the immunoSEQ multiplex PCR assay. TCRdb holds this immuneACCESS table with in-frame rearrangements only. Some clones are missing; in checked studies, unresolved V genes explain under half, and the rest has no known cause. The sample records more than 60,000 clones, around 90% of which are singletons. Roughly 24% of the sample lies in the top ten. The input for sequencing was peripheral blood, taken on day 0 of AZD1222 vaccination. Receptors were obtained from an adult in good health.

Worth noting for this clone: Distinct nucleotide sequences in the sample also encode this CDR3. The chain has TRBV11-3 and TRBJ1-1; D is unclear. This CDR3 region has 13 residues. V was shortened by 1 base and J by 1 base, with 4 bases between the two germline ends. Germline values: CDR1 SGHNT, CDR2 YENEEA. The CDR3 reads CASSLGGNTEAFF. CDR3 coding DNA: TGTGCCAGCAGCTTAGGTGGGAACACTGAAGCTTTCTTT.

This clone is a singleton in its sample. V usage is TRBV6-2 or TRBV6-3 and J usage is TRBJ2-3; D tentatively reads TRBD1 or TRBD2 (5 bases each). The V gene's germline CDR1 is MNHEY and CDR2 SVGEGT. The length of the CDR3 is 16 residues. Deletions cut 6 bases from V and 2 bases from J, with 18 bases between. CDR3 sequence (DNA): TGTGCCAGCAGCCGACCGACTTGGGGGTCCACAGATACGCAGTATTTT. Translated, it gives CASSRPTWGSTDTQYF.

The rearrangement joins TRBV7-2 to TRBJ1-2; tentatively, D is TRBD1 (5 bases). The V end lost 2 bases, the J end lost 0 bases, and 10 bases lay between the germline ends. Looked up from germline, CDR1 is SGHTA and CDR2 is FQGNSA. The length of the CDR3 is 15 residues. In DNA form, the CDR3 reads TGTGCCAGCAGCTTAAGAACAGGAACTAACTATGGCTACACCTTC. Protein product: CASSLRTGTNYGYTF.

This chain connects TRBV5-1 to TRBJ1-4; 10 bases fit TRBD1. With 4 bases clipped from V and 7 bases from J, the junction kept 22 bases outside the gene matches. Germline V gives CDR1 SGHRS, CDR2 YFSETQ. The CDR3 consists of 20 residues. Here the CDR3 reads CASSPTHASGQGRGSEKLFF. In DNA form, the CDR3 reads TGCGCCAGCAGCCCCACGCATGCGTCGGGACAGGGGCGCGGTAGTGAAAAACTGTTTTTT.

The V call is TRBV6-5, the J call TRBJ2-5; tentatively, D is TRBD2 (6 bases). With 6 bases removed from V and 2 bases from J, the gap between germline ends came to 16 bases. This CDR3 is built from 15 residues. Germline values: CDR1 MNHEY, CDR2 SVGAGI. CDR3 region: CASSPRGRIQETQYF. CDR3 nucleotides: TGTGCCAGCAGCCCGCGGGGACGCATACAAGAGACCCAGTACTTC.

CDR3 protein: CAWSYLAAGTNEKLFF. As DNA, the CDR3 is TGTGCCTGGAGTTACCTCGCGGCAGGCACTAATGAAAAACTGTTTTTT. The chain links TRBV30 to TRBJ1-4; D is unclear. CDR1 and CDR2 from the germline V gene are GTSNPN and SVGIG (reference sequence). The CDR3 runs 16 residues. Trimming took 2 bases from V and 2 from J, leaving 15 bases between them.

The chain is built from TRBV28 and TRBJ2-3; 11 nucleotides agree with TRBD2. This CDR3 region has 17 residues. Germline CDR1 is MDHEN and CDR2 is SYDVKM. V was pared by 4 bases and J by 4 bases, with 10 bases of the junction left unmatched. The CDR3 loop is CASSWPLLAGESDTQYF. The CDR3 DNA follows: TGTGCCAGCAGTTGGCCTCTACTAGCGGGAGAATCAGATACGCAGTATTTT. The full variable domain, in which reference TRBV28 and TRBJ2-3 provide the parts outside the CDR3, is DVKVTQSSRYLVKRTGEKVFLECVQDMDHENMFWYRQDPGLGLRLIYFSYDVKMKEKGDIPEGYSVSREKKERFSLILESASTNQTSMYLCASSWPLLAGESDTQYFGPGTRLTVL.

The chain links TRBV7-2 to TRBJ1-1; D is ambiguous. Germline CDR1 and CDR2: SGHTA and FQGNSA. The CDR3 extends over 14 amino acids. Between the trimmed V and J ends, which lost 3 bases and 5 bases, there was a span of 13 bases. Here the CDR3 DNA reads TGTGCCAGCAGCTTTTCCGACTTGGGGACTGAAGCTTTCTTT. As protein: CASSFSDLGTEAFF.

The chain recombines TRBV6-2 or TRBV6-3 with TRBJ2-1; TRBD2 agrees at 7 bases. Germline trimming cut 6 bases from V and 8 bases from J; bases unmatched to any gene: 19. The length of the CDR3 is 17 residues. The germline gives CDR1 MNHEY, CDR2 SVGEGT. Here the CDR3 DNA reads TGTGCCAGCAGCAACCTCCGGTGGGCGGGAGTGGCCGATGAGCAGTTCTTC. Translating gives CASSNLRWAGVADEQFF.

This clone was found once. CDR3: CASSAQVANTGELFF. The CDR3 nucleotides are TGTGCCAGCAGCGCCCAAGTTGCGAACACCGGGGAGCTGTTTTTT. The rearrangement uses TRBV9 and TRBJ2-2; unclear D gene. CDR1 is SGDLS, CDR2 YYNGEE, per germline. The CDR3 is 15 residues long. V dropped 3 bases and J dropped 0 bases, with 9 bases sitting between them.

The V gene is TRBV7-7, the J gene TRBJ2-5, with a tentative D call TRBD2 (6 bases). The CDR3 sequence is 15 residues long. Trimming took 1 base from V and 4 from J, leaving 13 bases between them. The germline gives CDR1 SSHAT, CDR2 FNYEAQ (reference sequence). The CDR3 coding sequence is TGTGCCAGCAGCTTAGACGGGGGATCGGGAGAGACCCAGTACTTC. Its translation is CASSLDGGSGETQYF.

The CDR3 DNA reads TGTGCCAGCAGTGGGGGGGGCGAGGGCGAGCAGTACTTC. Protein: CASSGGGEGEQYF. V gene TRBV11-3 combines with J gene TRBJ2-7, with D perhaps TRBD2 (7 bases). Germline V lookup: CDR1 SGHNT, CDR2 YENEEA. V dropped 6 bases and J dropped 6 bases, with 15 bases sitting between them. The CDR3 contains 13 residues.

The chain carries TRBV5-1 and TRBJ2-3, with 7 bases identical to TRBD1. Trimming at V came to 4 bases and at J to 6 bases, leaving 11 bases not matched to a gene. CDR3 length equals 15 residues. Germline V gene data show CDR1 as SGHRS and CDR2 as YFSETQ. The CDR3 DNA reads as TGCGCCAGCAGCCAACAGGGGCCCCTTTCGGATACGCAGTATTTT. Translation: CASSQQGPLSDTQYF.

CDR3: CASSEVYEQYF. The CDR3 DNA is TGTGCCAGCAGCGAAGTCTACGAGCAGTACTTC. The chain couples TRBV11-2 to TRBJ2-7; no firm D call. Germline loops: CDR1 SGHAT, CDR2 FQNNGV. CDR3 length equals 11 residues. V lost 5 bases and J lost 3, with 5 bases in between. Variable domain in full (rest from reference TRBV11-2 and TRBJ2-7): EAGVAQSPRYKIIEKRQSVAFWCNPISGHATLYWYQQILGQGPKLLIQFQNNGVVDDSQLPKDRFSAERLKGVDSTLKIQPAKLEDSAVYLCASSEVYEQYFGPGTRLTVT.

The J gene is TRBJ2-7, the V gene TRBV11-3; D is uncertain. The germline V and J ends were trimmed by 2 bases and 4 bases, with 6 bases remaining between them. Germline values: CDR1 SGHNT, CDR2 YENEEA. This CDR3 has 12 residues. The CDR3 sequence is CASSLSSYEQYF. In DNA form, the CDR3 reads TGTGCCAGCAGCTTATCGAGTTACGAGCAGTACTTC.

This sequence joins TRBV25-1 and TRBJ1-2; D is uncertain. The germline V and J ends were trimmed by 4 bases and 1 base, with 7 bases remaining between them. There are 13 residues in the CDR3. Per germline, CDR1 MGHDK and CDR2 SYGVNS. Written as DNA, the CDR3 is TGTGCCAGCAGTGCCACAGTTAACTATGGCTACACCTTC. It specifies CASSATVNYGYTF.

The CDR3, as DNA: TGTGCCAGCAGTAAGGGGGGACCTGGCTACACCTTC. This codes for CASSKGGPGYTF. This chain uses TRBV14 with TRBJ1-2; D perhaps matches TRBD1 (6 bases). The germline V gene has CDR1 SGHDN and CDR2 FVKESK. The CDR3 has 12 amino acids. The germline V and J ends were trimmed by 6 bases and 7 bases, with 12 bases remaining between them.